The 8 T cell receptor beta chains below were found in one sample sequenced in a study of CD8 T cells in Susac syndrome. The RNA input was about 0.45 to 1 ug, and it was reverse transcribed with random hexamers. MiXCR, applied by TCRdb to the immunoSEQ multiplex PCR reads, yields one record per CDR3 protein. Here the sample spans hundreds of thousands of distinct CDR3 sequences, almost 85% being singletons. The sample taken for sequencing was CD8+ T cells from PBMCs. The receptors come from a human donor with multiple sclerosis.

This chain connects TRBV12-3 or TRBV12-4 to TRBJ1-1; 8 nucleotides align to TRBD1. The CDR3 extends over 16 amino acids. With V trimmed by 1 base and J by 0 bases, 4 bases remained unmatched. The CDR3 bases are TGTGCCAGCAGTTTAGGCAGGGGGCTTTTGAACACTGAAGCTTTCTTT. Amino acid sequence: CASSLGRGLLNTEAFF.

The chain recombines TRBV7-6 with TRBJ2-7; 9 bases are a match to TRBD2. Per the germline V gene, CDR1 is SGHVS and CDR2 is FNYEAQ. The CDR3 consists of 17 residues. V dropped 5 bases and J dropped 1; count of bases not matched to a gene: 12. Here the CDR3 DNA reads TGTGCCAGCAGCCTAGGAGTAGCGGGAGAAGCATCCTACGAGCAGTACTTC. Amino acid sequence: CASSLGVAGEASYEQYF.

The V gene is TRBV6-5, the J gene TRBJ2-1, with D perhaps TRBD2 (5 bases). V was pared by 3 bases and J by 7 bases, with 19 bases between. The CDR3 sequence is 16 residues long. CDR1 MNHEY and CDR2 SVGAGI come from the germline V gene. The CDR3 spells CASSYKPAAVGNEQFF. CDR3 nucleotides: TGTGCCAGCAGTTATAAGCCAGCGGCCGTGGGTAATGAGCAGTTCTTC.

This chain uses TRBV19 with TRBJ1-5; TRBD1 matches at 8 bases. The CDR3 runs 17 residues. Unmatched junction bases numbered 17, after V lost 7 bases and J lost 6 bases. Germline lookup yields CDR1 LNHDA and CDR2 SQIVND (reference sequence). The CDR3 region has the DNA TGTGCCAGTAATGGAGCCCCCGGACAGGGCCTTACTCAGCCCCAGCATTTT. It yields the protein CASNGAPGQGLTQPQHF.

Only one count was recorded for this clonotype. One junction end disagrees with the germline gene, perhaps due to a read error. The rearrangement uses TRBV27 and TRBJ2-7; D gene uncertain. Germline V gene lookup returns CDR1 MNHEY and CDR2 SMNVEV (reference sequence). The CDR3 runs 14 residues. The CDR3 DNA sequence: TGTGCCGGCAGTTTAGGACCGGCAAGCTACGAGCAGTACTTC. Protein: CAGSLGPASYEQYF.

This sequence joins TRBV10-3 and TRBJ1-1; possibly TRBD1 for D (5 bases). Germline assignment: CDR1 ENHRY and CDR2 SYGVKD. V dropped 10 bases and J dropped 5 bases, with 14 bases sitting between them. There are 12 residues in the CDR3. The CDR3, as DNA: TGTGCCACCAGGGTCCAGGGAACTGAAGCTTTCTTT. The encoded protein is CATRVQGTEAFF.

This sequence joins TRBV27 and TRBJ2-1; 14 positions agree with TRBD2. Losses at the gene ends were 2 bases for V and 8 bases for J; bases not matched to a gene: 5. Per germline, CDR1 MNHEY and CDR2 SMNVEV (reference sequence). This CDR3 is 16 amino acids long. Here the CDR3 DNA reads TGTGCCAGCAGTTTACAGGGACTAGCGGGAGTCCATGAGCAGTTCTTC. It yields the protein CASSLQGLAGVHEQFF.

The chain has TRBV28 and TRBJ2-7; 8 nucleotides line up with TRBD1. CDR1 and CDR2 (germline): MDHEN, SYDVKM. The CDR3 totals 15 residues. The junction had 7 bases not matched to a gene; V was cut back by 2 bases and J by 4 bases. The CDR3 protein is CASSLVRTGPYEQYF. Here the CDR3 DNA reads TGTGCCAGCAGTTTAGTTAGGACAGGGCCGTACGAGCAGTACTTC.